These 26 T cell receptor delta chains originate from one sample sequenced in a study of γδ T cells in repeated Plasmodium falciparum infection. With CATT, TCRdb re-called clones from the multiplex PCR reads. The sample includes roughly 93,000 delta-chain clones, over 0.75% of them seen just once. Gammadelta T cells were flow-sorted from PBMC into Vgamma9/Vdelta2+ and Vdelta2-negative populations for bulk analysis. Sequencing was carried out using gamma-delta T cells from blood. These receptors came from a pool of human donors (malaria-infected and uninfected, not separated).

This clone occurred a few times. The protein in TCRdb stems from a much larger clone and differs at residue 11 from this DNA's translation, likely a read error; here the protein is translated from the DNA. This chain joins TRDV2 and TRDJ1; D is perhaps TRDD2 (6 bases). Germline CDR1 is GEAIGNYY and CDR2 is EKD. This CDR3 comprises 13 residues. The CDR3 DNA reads TGTGCCTGTGACAGCCCTTCCACCGATAAACCCATCTTT. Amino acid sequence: CACDSPSTDKPIF.

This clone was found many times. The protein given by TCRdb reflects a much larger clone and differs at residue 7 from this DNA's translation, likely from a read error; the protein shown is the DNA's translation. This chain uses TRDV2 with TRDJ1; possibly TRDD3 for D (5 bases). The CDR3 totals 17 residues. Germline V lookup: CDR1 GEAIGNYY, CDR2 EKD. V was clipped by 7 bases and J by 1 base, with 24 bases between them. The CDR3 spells CACDRMEGSPGTDKLIF. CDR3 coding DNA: TGTGCCTGCGACCGGATGGAGGGATCTCCGGGCACCGATAAACTCATCTTT.

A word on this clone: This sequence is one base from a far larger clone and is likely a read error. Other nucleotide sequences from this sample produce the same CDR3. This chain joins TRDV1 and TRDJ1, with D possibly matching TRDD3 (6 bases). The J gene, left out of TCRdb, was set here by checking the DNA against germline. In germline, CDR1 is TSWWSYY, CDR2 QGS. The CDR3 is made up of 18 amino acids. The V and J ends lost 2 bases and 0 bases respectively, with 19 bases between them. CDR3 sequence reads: CALGEKIGGYKYTDKLIF. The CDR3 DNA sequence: TGTGCTCTTGGGGAAAAAATTGGGGGGTACAAGTACACCGATAAACTCATCTTT.

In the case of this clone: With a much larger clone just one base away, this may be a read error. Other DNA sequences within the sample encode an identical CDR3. CDR3 sequence: CALGELVGEPSHWGILRYTDKLIF. As DNA, the CDR3 is TGTGCTCTTGGGGAACTAGTCGGTGAACCTTCTCACTGGGGGATATTAAGGTACACCGATAAACTCATCTTT. The V gene is TRDV1, the J gene TRDJ1, with 11 bases lining up with TRDD3. Since TCRdb gives no J gene, matching the DNA to germline was used here to assign it. V was pared by 0 bases and J by 0 bases, with 24 bases of the junction left unmatched. The CDR3 is 24 residues long. Germline values: CDR1 TSWWSYY, CDR2 QGS.

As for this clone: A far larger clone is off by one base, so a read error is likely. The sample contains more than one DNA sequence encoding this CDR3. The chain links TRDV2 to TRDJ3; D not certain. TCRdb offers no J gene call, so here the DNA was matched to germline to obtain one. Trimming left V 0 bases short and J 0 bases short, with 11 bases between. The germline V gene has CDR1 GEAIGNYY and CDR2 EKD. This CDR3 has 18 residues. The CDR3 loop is CACDTVTKSSWDTRQMFF. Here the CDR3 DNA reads TGTGCCTGTGACACCGTTACCAAAAGCTCCTGGGACACCCGACAGATGTTTTTC.

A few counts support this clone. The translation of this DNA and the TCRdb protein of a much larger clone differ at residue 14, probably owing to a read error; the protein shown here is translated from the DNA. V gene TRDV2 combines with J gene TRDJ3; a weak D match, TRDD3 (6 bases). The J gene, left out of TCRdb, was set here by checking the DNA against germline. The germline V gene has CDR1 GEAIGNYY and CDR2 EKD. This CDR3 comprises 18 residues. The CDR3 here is CACDTWGGNPWDTQQMFF. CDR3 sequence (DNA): TGTGCCTGTGACACCTGGGGGGGGAACCCCTGGGACACCCAACAGATGTTTTTC.

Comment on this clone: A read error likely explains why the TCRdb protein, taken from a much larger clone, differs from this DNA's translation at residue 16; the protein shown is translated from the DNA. CDR3 DNA: TGTGCCTGTGACACATTTCCTACGTTGGGGCCGGGGGACACCCGAAAGATGTTTTTC. It codes for CACDTFPTLGPGDTRKMFF. The chain has TRDV2 and TRDJ3; the D gene is possibly TRDD2 (7 bases). Germline matching of the DNA provided the J gene here, since TCRdb leaves it blank. This CDR3 has 19 amino acids. The V gene's germline CDR1 is GEAIGNYY and CDR2 EKD.

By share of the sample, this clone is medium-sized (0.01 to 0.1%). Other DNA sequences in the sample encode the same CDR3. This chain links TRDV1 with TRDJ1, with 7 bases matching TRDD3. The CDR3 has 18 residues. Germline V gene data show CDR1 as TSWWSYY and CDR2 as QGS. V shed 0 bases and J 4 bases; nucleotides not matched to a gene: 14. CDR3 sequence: CALGELVGLTGALDKLIF. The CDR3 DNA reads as TGTGCTCTTGGGGAACTGGTGGGCCTCACTGGGGCCCTCGATAAACTCATCTTT.

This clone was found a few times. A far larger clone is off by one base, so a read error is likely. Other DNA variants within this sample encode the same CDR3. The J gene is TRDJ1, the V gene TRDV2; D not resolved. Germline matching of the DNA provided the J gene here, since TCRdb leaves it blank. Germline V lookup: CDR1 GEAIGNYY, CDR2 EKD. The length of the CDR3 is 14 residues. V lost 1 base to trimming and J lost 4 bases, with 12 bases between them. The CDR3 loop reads CACDTVGSNDKLIF. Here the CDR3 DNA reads TGTGCCTGTGACACTGTCGGTTCTAACGATAAACTCATCTTT.

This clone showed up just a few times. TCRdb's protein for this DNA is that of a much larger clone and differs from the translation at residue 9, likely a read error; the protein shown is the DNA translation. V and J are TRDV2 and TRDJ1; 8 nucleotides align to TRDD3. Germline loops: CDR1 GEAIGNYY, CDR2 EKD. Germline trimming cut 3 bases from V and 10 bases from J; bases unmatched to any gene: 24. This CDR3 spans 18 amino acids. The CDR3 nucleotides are TGTGCCTGTGACTCTTTACTGGGGGGTACGCGTAAAGAGCTAACACTCATCTTT. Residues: CACDSLLGGTRKELTLIF.

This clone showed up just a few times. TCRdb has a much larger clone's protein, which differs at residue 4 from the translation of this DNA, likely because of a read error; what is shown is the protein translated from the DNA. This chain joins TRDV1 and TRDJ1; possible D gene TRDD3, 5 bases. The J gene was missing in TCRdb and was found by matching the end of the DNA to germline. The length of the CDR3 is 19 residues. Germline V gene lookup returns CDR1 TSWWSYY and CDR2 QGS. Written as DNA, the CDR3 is TGTGCTCTTGAGGAATGGGACCCAACAACAGGGGGGGACACCGATAAACTCATCTTT. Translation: CALEEWDPTTGGDTDKLIF.

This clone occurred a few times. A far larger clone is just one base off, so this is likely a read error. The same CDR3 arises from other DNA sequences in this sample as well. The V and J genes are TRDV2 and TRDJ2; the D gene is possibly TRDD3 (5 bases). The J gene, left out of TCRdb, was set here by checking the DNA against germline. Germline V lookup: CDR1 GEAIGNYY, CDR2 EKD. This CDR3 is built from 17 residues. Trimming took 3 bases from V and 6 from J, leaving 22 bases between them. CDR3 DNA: TGTGCCTGTGACCCTTGGGGTCAAACCGTGGGATCAGCACAACTCTTCTTT. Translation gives CACDPWGQTVGSAQLFF.

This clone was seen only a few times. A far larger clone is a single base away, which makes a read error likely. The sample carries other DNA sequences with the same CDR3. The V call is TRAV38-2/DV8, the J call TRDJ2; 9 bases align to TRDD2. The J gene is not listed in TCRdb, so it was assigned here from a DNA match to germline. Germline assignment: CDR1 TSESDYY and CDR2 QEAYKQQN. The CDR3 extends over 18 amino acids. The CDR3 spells CAYRGLPTVWGQTAQLFF. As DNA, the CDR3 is TGCGCTTATAGGGGCCTTCCTACCGTCTGGGGACAGACAGCACAACTCTTCTTT.

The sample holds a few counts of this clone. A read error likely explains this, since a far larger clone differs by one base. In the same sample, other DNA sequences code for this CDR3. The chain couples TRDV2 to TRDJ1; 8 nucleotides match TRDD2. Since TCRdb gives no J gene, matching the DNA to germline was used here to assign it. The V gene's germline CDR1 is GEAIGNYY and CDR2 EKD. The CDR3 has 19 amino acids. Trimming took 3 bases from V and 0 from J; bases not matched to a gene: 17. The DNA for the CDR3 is TGTGCCTGTGACCCGCGCTTCCTACACGGGGTTCCATACACCGATAAACTCATCTTT. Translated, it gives CACDPRFLHGVPYTDKLIF.

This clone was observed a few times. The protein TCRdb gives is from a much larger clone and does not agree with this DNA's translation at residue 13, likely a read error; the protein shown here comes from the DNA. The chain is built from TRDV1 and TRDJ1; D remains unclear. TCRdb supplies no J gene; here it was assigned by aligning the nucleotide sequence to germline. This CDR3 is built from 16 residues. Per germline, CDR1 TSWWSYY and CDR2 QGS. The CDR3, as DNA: TGTGCTCTTGGGGAACTTGTGCTAGGGAGGGCCGATAGACTCATCTTT. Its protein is CALGELVLGRADRLIF.

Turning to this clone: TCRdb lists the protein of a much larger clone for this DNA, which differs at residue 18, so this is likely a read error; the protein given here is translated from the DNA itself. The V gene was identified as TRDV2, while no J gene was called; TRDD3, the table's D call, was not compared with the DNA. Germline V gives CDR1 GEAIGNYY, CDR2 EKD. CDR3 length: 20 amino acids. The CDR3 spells CACDSTGGSRSSWDTRQTFF. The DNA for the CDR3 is TGTGCCTGTGACAGTACTGGGGGATCTAGGAGCTCCTGGGACACCCGACAGACGTTTTTC.

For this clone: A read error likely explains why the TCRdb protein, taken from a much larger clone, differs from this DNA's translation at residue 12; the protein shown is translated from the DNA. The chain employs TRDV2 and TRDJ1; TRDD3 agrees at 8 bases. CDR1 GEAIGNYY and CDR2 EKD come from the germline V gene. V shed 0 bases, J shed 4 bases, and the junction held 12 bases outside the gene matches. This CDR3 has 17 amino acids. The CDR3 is CACDTGLGDPRGDKLIF. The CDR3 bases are TGTGCCTGTGACACCGGGCTGGGGGACCCTAGAGGCGATAAACTCATCTTT.

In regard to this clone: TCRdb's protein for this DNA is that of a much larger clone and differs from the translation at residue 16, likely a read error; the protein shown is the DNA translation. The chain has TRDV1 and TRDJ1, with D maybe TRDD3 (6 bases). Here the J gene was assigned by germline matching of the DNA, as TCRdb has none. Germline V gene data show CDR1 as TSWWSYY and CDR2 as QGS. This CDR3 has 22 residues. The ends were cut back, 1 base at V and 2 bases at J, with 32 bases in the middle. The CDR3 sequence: CALGEQPYAGALVVGGTDKLIF. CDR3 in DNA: TGTGCTCTTGGGGAACAGCCCTACGCTGGTGCTTTAGTAGTGGGGGGTACCGATAAACTCATCTTT.

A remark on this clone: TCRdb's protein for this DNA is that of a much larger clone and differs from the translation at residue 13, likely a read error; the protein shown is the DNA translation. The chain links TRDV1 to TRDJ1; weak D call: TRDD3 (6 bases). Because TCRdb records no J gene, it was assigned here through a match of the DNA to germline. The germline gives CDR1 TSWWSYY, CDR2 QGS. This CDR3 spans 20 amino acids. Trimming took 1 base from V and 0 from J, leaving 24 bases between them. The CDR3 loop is CALGEQVGWGSYPYTDKLIF. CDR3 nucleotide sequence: TGTGCTCTTGGGGAACAAGTCGGTTGGGGGTCATACCCATACACCGATAAACTCATCTTT.

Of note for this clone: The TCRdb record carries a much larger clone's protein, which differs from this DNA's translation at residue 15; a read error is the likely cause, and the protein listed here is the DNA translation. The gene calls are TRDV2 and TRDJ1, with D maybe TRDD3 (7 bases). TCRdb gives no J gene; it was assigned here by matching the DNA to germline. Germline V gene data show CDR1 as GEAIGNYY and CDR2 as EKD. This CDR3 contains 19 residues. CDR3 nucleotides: TGTGCCTGTGACACCGTCCTACGAACTGGGGATGCGAACACCGGTAAACTCATCTTT. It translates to CACDTVLRTGDANTGKLIF.

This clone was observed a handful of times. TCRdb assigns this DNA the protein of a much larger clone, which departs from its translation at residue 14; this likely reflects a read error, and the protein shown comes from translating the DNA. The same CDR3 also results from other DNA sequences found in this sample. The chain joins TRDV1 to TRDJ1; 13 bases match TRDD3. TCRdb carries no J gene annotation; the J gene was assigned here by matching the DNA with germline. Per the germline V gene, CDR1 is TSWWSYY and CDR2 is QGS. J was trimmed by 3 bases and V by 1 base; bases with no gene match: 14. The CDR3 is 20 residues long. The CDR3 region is CALGERFRYWGIRLPDKLIF. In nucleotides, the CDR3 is TGTGCTCTTGGGGAACGGTTTAGGTACTGGGGGATACGGCTTCCCGATAAACTCATCTTT.

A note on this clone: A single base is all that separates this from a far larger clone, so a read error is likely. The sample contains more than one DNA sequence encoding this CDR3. The CDR3 loop is CALGDLFPTGGNGGYGTDKLIF. The CDR3 nucleotides are TGCGCTCTTGGGGATTTATTTCCTACGGGGGGCAATGGGGGATACGGTACCGATAAACTCATCTTT. V usage is TRDV1 and J usage is TRDJ1, with 11 bases fitting TRDD3. TCRdb lists no J gene, so it was determined here by aligning the DNA to germline. The CDR3 is 22 residues long. The germline CDR1 and CDR2 sequences are TSWWSYY and QGS.

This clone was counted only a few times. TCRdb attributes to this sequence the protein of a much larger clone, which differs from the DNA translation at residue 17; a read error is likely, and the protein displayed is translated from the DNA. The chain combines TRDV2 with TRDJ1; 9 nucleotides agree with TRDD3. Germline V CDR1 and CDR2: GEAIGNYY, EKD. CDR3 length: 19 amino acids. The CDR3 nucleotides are TGTGCCTGTGACACGTACTTTAGTACTGGGGGACCCGACACCGATAAACCCATCTTT. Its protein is CACDTYFSTGGPDTDKPIF.

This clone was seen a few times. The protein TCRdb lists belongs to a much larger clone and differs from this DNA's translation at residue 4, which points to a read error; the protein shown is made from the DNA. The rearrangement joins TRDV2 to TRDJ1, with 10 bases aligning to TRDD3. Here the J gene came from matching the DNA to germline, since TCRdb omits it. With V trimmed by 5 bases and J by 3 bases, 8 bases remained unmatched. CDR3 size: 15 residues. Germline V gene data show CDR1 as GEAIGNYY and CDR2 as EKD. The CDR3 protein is CACGIRTGGSDKLIF. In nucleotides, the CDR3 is TGTGCCTGTGGCATACGTACTGGGGGATCCGATAAACTCATCTTT.

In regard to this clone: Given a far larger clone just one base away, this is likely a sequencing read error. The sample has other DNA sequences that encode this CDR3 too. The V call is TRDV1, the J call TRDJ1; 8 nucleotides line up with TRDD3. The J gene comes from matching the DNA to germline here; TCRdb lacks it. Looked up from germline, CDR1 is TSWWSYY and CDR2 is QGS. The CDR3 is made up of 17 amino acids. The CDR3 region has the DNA TGCGCTCTTGGGGATACATTCCAGGGAGGGTACAACGATAAACTCATCTTT. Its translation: CALGDTFQGGYNDKLIF.

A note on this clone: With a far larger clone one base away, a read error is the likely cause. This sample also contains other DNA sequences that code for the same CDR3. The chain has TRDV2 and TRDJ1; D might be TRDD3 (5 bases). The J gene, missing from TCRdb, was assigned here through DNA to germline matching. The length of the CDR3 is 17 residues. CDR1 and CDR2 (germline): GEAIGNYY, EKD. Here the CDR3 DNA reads TGCGCCTGTGACACCGGAGGGGGCAAAGAGTACACCGATAAACTCATCTTT. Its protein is CACDTGGGKEYTDKLIF.